This TCR beta chain was sequenced in a study of cytomegalovirus exposure and HLA in healthy donors. The study, taken as a whole, reports: Per a later analysis, HLA-associated TCR beta chains showed more clonal expansion than other, equally common TCR beta chains. Listed as cytomegalovirus-associated were over 150 TCR beta chains. A few CMV-associated chains were confirmed in vitro to be specific for CMV antigens.

Researchers ran the PCR with 60 Vbeta and 13 Jbeta primers. Measured with immunoSEQ multiplex PCR; TCRdb has only the in-frame clones, and not every one. This table holds about 120,000 clones, under 20% found once. Germline CDR1 is LNHNV and CDR2 is YYDKDF (reference sequence). Trimming cost V 5 bases and J 4 bases; bases outside gene matches: 8. This CDR3 comprises 15 residues. A word on this clone: Its antigen is undetermined.

Sequencing was carried out using PBMCs. This clonotype was sampled from a female donor in good health and CMV-seropositive. The rearrangement links TRBV15 to TRBJ2-1, with TRBD1 matching over 7 bases. The CDR3 region is CATSEQPGQYNEQFF. CDR3 bases: TGTGCCACCAGCGAACAGCCGGGACAGTACAATGAGCAGTTCTTC.